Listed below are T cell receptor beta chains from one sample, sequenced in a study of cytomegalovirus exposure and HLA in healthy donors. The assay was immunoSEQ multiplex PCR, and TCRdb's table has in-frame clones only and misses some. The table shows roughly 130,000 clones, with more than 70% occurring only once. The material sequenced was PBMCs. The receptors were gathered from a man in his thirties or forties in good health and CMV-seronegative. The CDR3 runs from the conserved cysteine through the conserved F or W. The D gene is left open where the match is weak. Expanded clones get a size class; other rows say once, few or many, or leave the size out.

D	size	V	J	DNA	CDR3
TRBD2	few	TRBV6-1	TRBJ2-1	TGTGCCACCGCTAGCGGGAGGGAGGGTGAGCAGTTCTTC	CATASGREGEQFF
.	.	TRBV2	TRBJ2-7	TGTGCCAGCAGTCAGGAGGGTAGCTCCTACGAGCAGTACTTC	CASSQEGSSYEQYF
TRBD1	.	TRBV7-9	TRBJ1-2	TGTGCCAGCAGCTTAGGACAGGGGTATGGCTACACCTTC	CASSLGQGYGYTF
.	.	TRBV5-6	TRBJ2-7	TGTGCCAGCAGCTTGGTAGTAAGATCCTACGAGCAGTACTTC	CASSLVVRSYEQYF
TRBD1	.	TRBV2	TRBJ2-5	TGTGCCAGCAGTCTCGGACAGGCGGAGACCCAGTACTTC	CASSLGQAETQYF
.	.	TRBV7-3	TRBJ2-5	TGTGCCAGCAGCTCGATGCCCGGGGAGACCCAGTACTTC	CASSSMPGETQYF
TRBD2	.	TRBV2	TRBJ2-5	TGTGCCAGCAGCGAGGGGGGGCTGGTGGCGGGAGGGGAGACCCAGTACTTC	CASSEGGLVAGGETQYF
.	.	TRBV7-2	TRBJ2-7	TGTGCCAGCAGCTACGATAGGGGCGGGATATACGAGCAGTACTTC	CASSYDRGGIYEQYF
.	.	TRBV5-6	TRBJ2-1	TGTGCCAGCAGTTTATACAGATACAATGAGCAGTTCTTC	CASSLYRYNEQFF
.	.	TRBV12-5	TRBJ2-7	TGTGCTAGTGGTTTGGAAACACGGGGGTACGAGCAGTACTTC	CASGLETRGYEQYF
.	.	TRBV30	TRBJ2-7	TGTGCCTGGAGCTCAGATTACGAGCAGTACTTC	CAWSSDYEQYF
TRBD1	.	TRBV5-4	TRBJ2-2	TGTGCCACTTACAGGGGGCCCGGGGAGCTGTTTTTT	CATYRGPGELFF
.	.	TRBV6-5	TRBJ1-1	TGTGCCAGCAGTTATATGAAAAAGGGAGCCGCTGAAGCTTTCTTT	CASSYMKKGAAEAFF
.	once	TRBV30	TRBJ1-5	TGTGCCTACACCGCAGGGCAACTGGGGGGTCCCCAGCATTTT	CAYTAGQLGGPQHF
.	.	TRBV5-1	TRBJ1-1	TGCGCCAGCAGCTTGGGGAGTGTGAACACTGAAGCTTTCTTT	CASSLGSVNTEAFF
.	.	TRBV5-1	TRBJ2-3	TGCGCCAGCAGGTTTTCAACAGATACGCAGTATTTT	CASRFSTDTQYF
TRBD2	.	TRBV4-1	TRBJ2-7	TGCGCCAGCAGCCAAGAAGAAACTAGCGTTGAGCAGTGCTTC	CASSQEETSVEQCF
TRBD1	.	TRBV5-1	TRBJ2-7	TGCGCCAGCACACTACTGGGACAGGGGGACCCCTACGAGCAGTACTTC	CASTLLGQGDPYEQYF
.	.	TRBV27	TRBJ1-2	TGTGCCAGCAGGGACGGACTGAATTATGGCTACACCTTC	CASRDGLNYGYTF
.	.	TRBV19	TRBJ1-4	TGTGCCAGTAGGTTCGGGGGGCAGGAAAAACTGTTTTTT	CASRFGGQEKLFF
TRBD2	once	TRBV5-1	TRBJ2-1	TGCGCCAGCAGCTATAAGTTAACTAGCGGAACCTACAATGAGCAGTTCTTC	CASSYKLTSGTYNEQFF
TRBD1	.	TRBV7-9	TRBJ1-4	TGTGCCAGCAGCTTATCGACAGGGTTGGAAAAACTGTTTTTT	CASSLSTGLEKLFF
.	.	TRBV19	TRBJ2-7	TGTGCCAGTAGTATAGCGGGGACCTACGAGCAGTACTTC	CASSIAGTYEQYF
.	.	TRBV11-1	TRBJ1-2	TGTGCCAGCAGCGGCAACTATGGCTACACCTTC	CASSGNYGYTF
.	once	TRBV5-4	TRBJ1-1	TGTGCCAGCACCGGGGGGGGCCGCCTCGGAGCTTTCTTT	CASTGGGRLGAFF
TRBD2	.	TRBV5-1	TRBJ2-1	TGCGCCAGCAGCTTGGTCCGTAGCGGGATGGGGAATGAGCAGTTCTTC	CASSLVRSGMGNEQFF
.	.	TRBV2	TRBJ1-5	TGTGCCAGCGAACAGGGAAGGGAGCAGCCCCAGCATTTT	CASEQGREQPQHF
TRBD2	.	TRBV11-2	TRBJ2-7	TGTGCCAGCAGCGGGCTGACTGGGAGGGTCGAGCAGTACTTC	CASSGLTGRVEQYF
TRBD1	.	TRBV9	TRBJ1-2	TGTGCCAGCAGCGTCCAGGGGGACGGACTCTATGGCTACACCTTC	CASSVQGDGLYGYTF
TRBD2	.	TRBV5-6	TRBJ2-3	TGTGCCAGCAGCCCGGGACTAGCGGGGATCACCGGCACAGATACGCAGTATTTT	CASSPGLAGITGTDTQYF
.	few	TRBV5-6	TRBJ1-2	TGTGCCAGCAACCGAAGGCACAGTAACTATGGCTACACCTTC	CASNRRHSNYGYTF
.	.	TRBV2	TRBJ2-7	TGTGCCAGCGATTTGGAGGCAAAAACCTACGAGCAGTACTTC	CASDLEAKTYEQYF
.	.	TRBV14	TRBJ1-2	TGTGCCAGCAGCCAAGAGTGGTGGCAGATCTCCTATGGCTACACCTTC	CASSQEWWQISYGYTF
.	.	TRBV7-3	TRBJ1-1	TGTGCCAGCAGGGACACACCGAACACTGAAGCTTTCTTT	CASRDTPNTEAFF
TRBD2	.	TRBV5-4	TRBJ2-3	TGTGCCAGCAGCTCCGGACTAGCGGGAGGGAGAAGCACAGATACGCAGTATTTT	CASSSGLAGGRSTDTQYF
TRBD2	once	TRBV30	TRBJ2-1	TGTGCCTGGGCGGGGGATGGGAGATCCCTGAGCTCCTACAATGAGCAGTTCTTC	CAWAGDGRSLSSYNEQFF
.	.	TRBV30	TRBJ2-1	TGTGCCTGGAGTGTACAGGTTAGCTACAATGAGCAGTTCTTC	CAWSVQVSYNEQFF
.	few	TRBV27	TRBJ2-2	TGTGCCAGCAGTTTGTTGAGGACATCGAACACCGGGGAGCTGTTTTTT	CASSLLRTSNTGELFF